The following is a T cell receptor (beta chain) sequence with its context. Its specificity is unknown. These data originate in a study of cytomegalovirus exposure and HLA in healthy donors. Broader study findings: Some public TCRs appeared in many individuals, while most sequences were rare.

The PCR used 60 Vbeta and 13 Jbeta primers. Profiled with immunoSEQ multiplex PCR; TCRdb holds only in-frame clones, not every one. Of over 100,000 clones detected, approximately 58% appear once; the ten largest clones hold 2.2%. V was trimmed by 7 bases and J by 2 bases, leaving 12 bases between them. This CDR3 has 14 residues. Germline V gives CDR1 MNHEY, CDR2 SMNVEV (reference sequence). The source of this sequence is a woman aged 25 to 39 in good health and CMV-seronegative. Sample: PBMCs. The V and J genes are TRBV27 and TRBJ1-5; D uncertain. This CDR3 is CASTRTGGNQPQHF. CDR3 sequence (DNA): TGTGCCAGCACCCGGACCGGGGGCAATCAGCCCCAGCATTTT.